This T cell receptor beta chain is drawn from a study of T cells in Graves' hyperthyroidism and ophthalmopathy. CDR1 and CDR2 (germline): MDHEN, SYDVKM. Trimming shortened V by 5 bases and J by 1 base, and 11 bases separated the two germline ends. This CDR3 has 14 amino acids. The PBMCs studied were ones that came from 8.5 to 10 ml fresh peripheral blood. General study results and limits: Ophthalmopathy cases were set apart from stable hyperthyroidism by a 13 V-J model. The model forecast ophthalmopathy, anticipating it by a median about 6.5 months before onset.

Researchers took RNA transcripts and amplified the TCR beta CDR3 regions from them. With the HTBI primer set, the TCR CDR3 went through a first round of RT-PCR. TCRdb re-derived calls from the multiplex PCR reads in MiXCR, one entry per CDR3 protein. Among over 250,000 distinct CDR3 sequences listed, roughly 22% were seen once. Ten or more counts support this clonotype. Its antigen is currently unknown. This clonotype was sampled from a man aged 25 to 45 with Graves' ophthalmopathy. Material: blood. V is TRBV28 and J is TRBJ1-1; TRBD1 is a possible D gene (6 bases). CDR3 in DNA: TGTGCCAGCAGTCTCGGGACAAAGAACACTGAAGCTTTCTTT. Amino acid sequence: CASSLGTKNTEAFF. The full variable domain, with the rest looked up from reference TRBV28 and TRBJ1-1, is DVKVTQSSRYLVKRTGEKVFLECVQDMDHENMFWYRQDPGLGLRLIYFSYDVKMKEKGDIPEGYSVSREKKERFSLILESASTNQTSMYLCASSLGTKNTEAFFGQGTRLTVV.